This T cell receptor beta chain was sequenced for a study of identical twins. CDR3 size: 11 residues. Germline V gene sequence: CDR1 SEHNR, CDR2 FQNEAQ (reference sequence). The germline V and J ends were trimmed by 5 bases and 7 bases, with 9 bases remaining between them. Through template switching, a universal primer site was introduced, and the cDNA contained unique molecular identifiers. In TCRdb, the 5' RACE reads were re-called with MiXCR into one record per CDR3 protein. Of more than 650,000 distinct CDR3 sequences in the sample, approximately 6.1% were seen once. Every sampled donor was Caucasian and healthy.

Sequenced input: naive T cells sorted from blood. This chain uses TRBV7-9 with TRBJ2-7; D is unresolved. This clonotype was obtained from a man between 18 and 35 years old in good health. Written as DNA, the CDR3 is TGTGCCAGCAGCCAGAGAGGAGAGCAGTACTTC. It codes for CASSQRGEQYF.